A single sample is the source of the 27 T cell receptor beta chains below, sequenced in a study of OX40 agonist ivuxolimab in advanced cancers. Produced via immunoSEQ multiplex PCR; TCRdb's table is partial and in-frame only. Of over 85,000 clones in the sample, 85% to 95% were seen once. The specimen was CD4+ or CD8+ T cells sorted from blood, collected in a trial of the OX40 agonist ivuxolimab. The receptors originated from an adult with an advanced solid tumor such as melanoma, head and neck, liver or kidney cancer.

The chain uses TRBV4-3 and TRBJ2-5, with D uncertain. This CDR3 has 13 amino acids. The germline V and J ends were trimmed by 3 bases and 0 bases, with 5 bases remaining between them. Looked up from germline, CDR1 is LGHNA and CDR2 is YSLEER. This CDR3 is CASSQEYQETQYF. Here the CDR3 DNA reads TGCGCCAGCAGCCAGGAATACCAAGAGACCCAGTACTTC.

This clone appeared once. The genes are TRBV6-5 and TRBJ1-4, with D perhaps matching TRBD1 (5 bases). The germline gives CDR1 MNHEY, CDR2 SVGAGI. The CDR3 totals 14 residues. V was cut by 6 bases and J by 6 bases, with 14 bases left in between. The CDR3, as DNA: TGTGCCAGCAGGCTGGGGCAGGCGCATGAAAAACTGTTTTTT. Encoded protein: CASRLGQAHEKLFF.

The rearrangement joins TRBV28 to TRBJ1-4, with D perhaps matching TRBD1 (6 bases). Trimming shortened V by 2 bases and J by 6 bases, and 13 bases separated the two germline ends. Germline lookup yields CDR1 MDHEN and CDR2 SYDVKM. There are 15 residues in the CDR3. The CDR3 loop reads CASSLTHQGHEKLFF. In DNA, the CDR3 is TGTGCCAGCAGTTTAACCCACCAGGGGCATGAAAAACTGTTTTTT.

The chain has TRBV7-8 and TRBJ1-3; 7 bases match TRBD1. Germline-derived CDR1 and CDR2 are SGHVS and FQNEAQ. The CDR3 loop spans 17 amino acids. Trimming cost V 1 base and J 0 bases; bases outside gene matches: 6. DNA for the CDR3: TGTGCCAGCAGCTTAGAGGGACAGCAAAGCTCTGGAAACACCATATATTTT. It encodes CASSLEGQQSSGNTIYF.

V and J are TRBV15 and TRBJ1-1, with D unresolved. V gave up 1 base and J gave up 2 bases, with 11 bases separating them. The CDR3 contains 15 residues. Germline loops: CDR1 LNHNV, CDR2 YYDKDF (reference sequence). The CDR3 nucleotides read TGTGCCACCAGCAGAGTGGGCTTTCCTAACACTGAAGCTTTCTTT. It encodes CATSRVGFPNTEAFF.

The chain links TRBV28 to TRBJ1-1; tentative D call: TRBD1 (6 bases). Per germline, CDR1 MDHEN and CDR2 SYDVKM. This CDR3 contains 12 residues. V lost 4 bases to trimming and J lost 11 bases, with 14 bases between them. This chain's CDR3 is CASSSVGHVAFF. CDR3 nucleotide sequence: TGTGCCAGCAGTTCCGTGGGACATGTTGCTTTCTTT. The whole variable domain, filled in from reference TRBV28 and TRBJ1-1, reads DVKVTQSSRYLVKRTGEKVFLECVQDMDHENMFWYRQDPGLGLRLIYFSYDVKMKEKGDIPEGYSVSREKKERFSLILESASTNQTSMYLCASSSVGHVAFFGQGTRLTVV.

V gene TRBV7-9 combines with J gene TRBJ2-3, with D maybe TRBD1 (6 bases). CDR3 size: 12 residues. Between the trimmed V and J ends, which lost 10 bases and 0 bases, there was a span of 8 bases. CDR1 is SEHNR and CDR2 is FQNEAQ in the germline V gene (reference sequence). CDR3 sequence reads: CATTGSTDTQYF. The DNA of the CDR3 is TGTGCCACCACAGGGAGCACAGATACGCAGTATTTT. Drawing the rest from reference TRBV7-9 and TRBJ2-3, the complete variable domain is DTGVSQNPRHKITKRGQNVTFRCDPISEHNRLYWYRQTLGQGPEFLTYFQNEAQLEKSRLLSDRFSAERPKGSFSTLEIQRTEQGDSAMYLCATTGSTDTQYFGPGTRLTVL.

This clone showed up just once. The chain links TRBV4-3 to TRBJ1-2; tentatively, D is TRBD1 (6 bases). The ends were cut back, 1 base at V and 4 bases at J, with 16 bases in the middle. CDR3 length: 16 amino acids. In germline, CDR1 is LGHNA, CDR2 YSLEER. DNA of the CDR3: TGCGCCAGCAGCCAAGGAGAAGGGGGGCCCACCTATGGCTACACCTTC. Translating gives CASSQGEGGPTYGYTF.

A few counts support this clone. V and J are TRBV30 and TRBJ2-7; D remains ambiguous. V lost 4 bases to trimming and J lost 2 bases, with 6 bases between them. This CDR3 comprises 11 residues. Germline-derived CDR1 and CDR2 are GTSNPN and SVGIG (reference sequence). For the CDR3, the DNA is TGTGCCTGGACCCTCGCCTACGAGCAGTACTTC. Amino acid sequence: CAWTLAYEQYF.

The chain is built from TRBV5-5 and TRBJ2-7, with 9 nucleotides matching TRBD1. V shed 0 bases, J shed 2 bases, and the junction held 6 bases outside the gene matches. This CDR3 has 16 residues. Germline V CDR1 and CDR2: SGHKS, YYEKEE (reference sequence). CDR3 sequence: CASSLAGTGPPYEQYF. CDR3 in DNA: TGTGCCAGCAGCTTGGCCGGGACAGGGCCACCCTACGAGCAGTACTTC.

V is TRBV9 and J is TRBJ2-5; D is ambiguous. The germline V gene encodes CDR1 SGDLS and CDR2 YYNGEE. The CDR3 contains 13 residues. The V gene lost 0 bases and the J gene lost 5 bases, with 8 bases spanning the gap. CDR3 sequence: CASSVASRETQYF. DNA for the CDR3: TGTGCCAGCAGCGTAGCTTCTCGGGAGACCCAGTACTTC.

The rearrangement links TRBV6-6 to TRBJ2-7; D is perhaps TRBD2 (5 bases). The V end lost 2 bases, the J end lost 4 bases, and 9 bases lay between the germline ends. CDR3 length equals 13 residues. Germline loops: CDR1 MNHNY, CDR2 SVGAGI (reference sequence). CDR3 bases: TGTGCCAGCAGTTACAAGGGAGTTTACGAGCAGTACGTC. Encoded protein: CASSYKGVYEQYV.

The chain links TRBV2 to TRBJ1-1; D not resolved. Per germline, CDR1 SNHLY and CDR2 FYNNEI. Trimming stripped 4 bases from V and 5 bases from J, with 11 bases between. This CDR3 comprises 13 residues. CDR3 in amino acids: CASSVEGITEAFF. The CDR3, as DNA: TGTGCCAGCAGTGTGGAGGGTATTACTGAAGCTTTCTTT. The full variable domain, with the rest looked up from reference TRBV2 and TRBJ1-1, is EPEVTQTPSHQVTQMGQEVILRCVPISNHLYFYWYRQILGQKVEFLVSFYNNEISEKSEIFDDQFSVERPDGSNFTLKIRSTKLEDSAMYFCASSVEGITEAFFGQGTRLTVV.

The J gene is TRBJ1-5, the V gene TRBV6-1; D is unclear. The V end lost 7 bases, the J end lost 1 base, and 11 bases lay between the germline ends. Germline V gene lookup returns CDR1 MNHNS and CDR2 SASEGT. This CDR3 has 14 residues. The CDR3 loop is CASKYRTSNQPQHF. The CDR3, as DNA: TGTGCCAGCAAGTACAGAACCAGCAATCAGCCCCAGCATTTT.

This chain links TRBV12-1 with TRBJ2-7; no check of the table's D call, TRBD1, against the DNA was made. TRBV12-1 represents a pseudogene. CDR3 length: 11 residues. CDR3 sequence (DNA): TGTGCCAGCAGCTGGGCCTACGAGCAGTACGTC. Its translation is CASSWAYEQYV.

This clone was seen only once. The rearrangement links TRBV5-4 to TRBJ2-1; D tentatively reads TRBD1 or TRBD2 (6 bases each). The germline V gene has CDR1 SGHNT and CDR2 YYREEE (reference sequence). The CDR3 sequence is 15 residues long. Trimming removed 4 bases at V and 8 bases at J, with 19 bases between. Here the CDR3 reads CASSPRGGREDEQFF. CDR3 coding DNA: TGTGCCAGCAGCCCCCGTGGGGGGCGCGAAGATGAGCAGTTCTTC.

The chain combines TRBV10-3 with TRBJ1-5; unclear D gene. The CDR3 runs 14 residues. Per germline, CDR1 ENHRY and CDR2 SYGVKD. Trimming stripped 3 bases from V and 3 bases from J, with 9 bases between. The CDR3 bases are TGTGCCATCAGTGATAGAGACTACAATCAGCCCCAGCATTTT. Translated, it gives CAISDRDYNQPQHF.

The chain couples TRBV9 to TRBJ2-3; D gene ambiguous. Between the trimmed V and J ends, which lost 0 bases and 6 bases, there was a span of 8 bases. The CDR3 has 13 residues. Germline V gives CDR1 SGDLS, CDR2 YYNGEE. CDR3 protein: CASSVVPRDTQYF. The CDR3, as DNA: TGTGCCAGCAGCGTAGTCCCGCGGGATACGCAGTATTTT.

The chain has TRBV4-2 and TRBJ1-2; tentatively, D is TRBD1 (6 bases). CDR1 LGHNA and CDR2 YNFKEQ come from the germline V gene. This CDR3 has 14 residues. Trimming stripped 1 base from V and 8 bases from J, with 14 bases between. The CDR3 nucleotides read TGTGCCAGCAGCCAAGCGGTAGTGGGGGGCGGCTACACCTTC. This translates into CASSQAVVGGGYTF.

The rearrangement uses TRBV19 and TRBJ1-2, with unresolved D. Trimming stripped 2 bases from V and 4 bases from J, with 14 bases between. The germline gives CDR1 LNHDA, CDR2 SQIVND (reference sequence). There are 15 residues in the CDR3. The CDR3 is CASSITGPLGYGYTF. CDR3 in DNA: TGTGCCAGTAGTATAACCGGGCCCCTTGGCTATGGCTACACCTTC.

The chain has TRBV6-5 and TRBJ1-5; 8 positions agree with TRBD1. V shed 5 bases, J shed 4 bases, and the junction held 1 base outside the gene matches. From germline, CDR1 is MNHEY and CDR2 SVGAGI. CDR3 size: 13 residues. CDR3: CASSRQGNQPQHF. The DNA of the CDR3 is TGTGCCAGCAGTCGACAGGGGAATCAGCCCCAGCATTTT.

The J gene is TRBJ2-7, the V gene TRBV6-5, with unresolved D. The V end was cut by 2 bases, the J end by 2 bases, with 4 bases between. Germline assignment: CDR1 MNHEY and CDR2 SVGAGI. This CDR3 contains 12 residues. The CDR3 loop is CASSYPAYEQYF. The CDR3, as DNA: TGTGCCAGCAGTTACCCAGCCTACGAGCAGTACTTC.

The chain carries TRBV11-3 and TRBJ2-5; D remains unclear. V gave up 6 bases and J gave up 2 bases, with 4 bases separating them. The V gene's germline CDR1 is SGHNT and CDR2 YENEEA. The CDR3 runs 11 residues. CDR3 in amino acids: CASRKQETQYF. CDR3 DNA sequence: TGTGCCAGCAGGAAGCAAGAGACCCAGTACTTC.

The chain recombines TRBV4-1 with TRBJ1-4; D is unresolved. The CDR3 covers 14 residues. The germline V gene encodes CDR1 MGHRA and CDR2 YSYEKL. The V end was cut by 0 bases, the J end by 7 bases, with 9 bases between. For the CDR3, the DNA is TGCGCCAGCAGCCAAGACCCTATGGGTGAAAAACTGTTTTTT. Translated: CASSQDPMGEKLFF.

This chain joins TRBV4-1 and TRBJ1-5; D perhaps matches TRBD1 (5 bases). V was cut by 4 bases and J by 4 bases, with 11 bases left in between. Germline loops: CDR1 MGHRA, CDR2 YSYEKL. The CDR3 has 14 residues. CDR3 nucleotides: TGCGCCAGCAGCCTTTACGAGGGGAATCAGCCCCAGCATTTT. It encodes CASSLYEGNQPQHF.

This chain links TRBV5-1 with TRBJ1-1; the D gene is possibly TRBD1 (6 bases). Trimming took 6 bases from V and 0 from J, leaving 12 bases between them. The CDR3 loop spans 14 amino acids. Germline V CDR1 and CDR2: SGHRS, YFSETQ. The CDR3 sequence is CASMGGPMNTEAFF. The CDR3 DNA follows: TGCGCCAGCATGGGGGGGCCAATGAACACTGAAGCTTTCTTT.

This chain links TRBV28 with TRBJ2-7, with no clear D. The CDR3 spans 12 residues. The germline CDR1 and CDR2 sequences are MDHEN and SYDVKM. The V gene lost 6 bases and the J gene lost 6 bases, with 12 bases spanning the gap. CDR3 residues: CASRSQGREQYF. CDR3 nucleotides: TGTGCCAGCAGGAGCCAAGGACGCGAGCAGTACTTC.